Below are 21 T cell receptor beta chains sequenced from a single sample in a study of T cells in Graves' hyperthyroidism and ophthalmopathy. TCR beta CDR3 regions were amplified from RNA. In the first-round RT-PCR of the TCR CDR3, the HTBI primer set was used. From the multiplex PCR reads, TCRdb called clonotypes with MiXCR, one entry per CDR3 protein. Here the sample spans under 650,000 distinct CDR3 sequences, 15% to 20% being singletons. The specimen was blood. These receptors were collected from a woman between 25 and 40 years old with Graves' hyperthyroidism.

The chain is built from TRBV29-1 and TRBJ2-7; 7 positions agree with TRBD1. CDR1 is SQVTM and CDR2 is ANQGSEA in the germline V gene. The CDR3 totals 14 residues. V lost 5 bases, J lost 2 bases, and 9 bases stayed unmatched. This chain's CDR3 is CSVHTGTEAYEQYF. The CDR3 bases are TGCAGCGTTCACACCGGGACAGAAGCCTACGAGCAGTACTTC.

This clonotype was seen many times. The rearrangement links TRBV2 to TRBJ2-2, with TRBD1 matching 7 bases. Germline assignment: CDR1 SNHLY and CDR2 FYNNEI. The V gene end was trimmed by 4 bases and the J gene end by 3 bases; junction bases not matched to a gene: 2. The CDR3 loop spans 14 amino acids. DNA of the CDR3: TGTGCCAGCAGTGGGGACAGAGACACCGGGGAGCTGTTTTTT. It specifies CASSGDRDTGELFF.

Only a few counts were recorded for this clonotype. This chain joins TRBV6-2 or TRBV6-3 and TRBJ2-1; D may be TRBD1 (6 bases). CDR1 is MNHEY and CDR2 is SVGEGT in the germline V gene. The CDR3 runs 14 residues. Trimming left V 3 bases short and J 4 bases short, with 10 bases between. CDR3 coding DNA: TGTGCCAGCAGTTATGGCAGGGGATACAATGAGCAGTTCTTC. Residues: CASSYGRGYNEQFF.

This clonotype came up many times. The chain uses TRBV20-1 and TRBJ2-7; possible D gene TRBD2, 6 bases. Trimming pared 3 bases from V and 2 bases from J, leaving 14 bases between. CDR3 length: 14 amino acids. In germline, CDR1 is DFQATT, CDR2 SNEGSKA (reference sequence). The CDR3 DNA follows: TGCAGTGCTAGCCGGACCGGGAGAACCTACGAGCAGTACTTC. Its translation is CSASRTGRTYEQYF.

The table lists this clonotype with many counts. The rearrangement uses TRBV3-1 and TRBJ2-1; perhaps TRBD2 as D (6 bases). Trimming removed 4 bases at V and 0 bases at J, with 16 bases between. The CDR3 has 17 residues. Germline V gene lookup returns CDR1 LGHDT and CDR2 YNNKEL (reference sequence). The CDR3 DNA sequence: TGTGCCAGCAGCCGGGATAGCGGTGCCCTCTCCTACAATGAGCAGTTCTTC. It translates to CASSRDSGALSYNEQFF.

This clonotype occurred many times. The DNA of the CDR3 is TGTGCCAGCACCCCGACACTAAACACCGGGGAGCTGTTTTTT. Encoded protein: CASTPTLNTGELFF. The rearrangement joins TRBV7-2 to TRBJ2-2; D remains ambiguous. Germline V gene lookup returns CDR1 SGHTA and CDR2 FQGNSA. This CDR3 has 14 amino acids. Deletions cut 7 bases from V and 2 bases from J, with 11 bases between.

This clonotype came up many times. The chain employs TRBV13 and TRBJ2-1; D possibly corresponds to TRBD2 (5 bases). V lost 0 bases, J lost 2 bases, and 14 bases lay in between. CDR3 length: 17 residues. Germline V lookup: CDR1 PRHDT, CDR2 FYEKMQ (reference sequence). The CDR3 DNA reads as TGTGCCAGCAGCTTAGGGGGGTTTGCGGGTACCTACAATGAGCAGTTCTTC. It codes for CASSLGGFAGTYNEQFF.

This clonotype was seen ten or more times. The rearrangement joins TRBV27 to TRBJ2-5, with TRBD1 matching 9 bases. In germline, CDR1 is MNHEY, CDR2 SMNVEV (reference sequence). The CDR3 has 15 residues. V lost 3 bases to trimming and J lost 4 bases; unmatched junction nucleotides: 6. The CDR3: CASSFGTGLGETQYF. In DNA form, the CDR3 reads TGTGCCAGCAGTTTCGGGACAGGGCTCGGAGAGACCCAGTACTTC.

This clonotype has at least ten counts. The chain uses TRBV6-1 and TRBJ2-5; 10 bases map to TRBD2. V shed 6 bases, J shed 5 bases, and the junction held 12 bases outside the gene matches. In germline, CDR1 is MNHNS, CDR2 SASEGT. This CDR3 comprises 16 residues. The CDR3 coding sequence is TGTGCCAGCAGGAAAGCGCTAGCGGGAGTCGGTGAGACCCAGTACTTC. Translated, it gives CASRKALAGVGETQYF.

V usage is TRBV5-6 and J usage is TRBJ1-2; the D gene is possibly TRBD1 (6 bases). Trimming removed 2 bases at V and 6 bases at J, with 23 bases between. The CDR3 has 17 residues. CDR1 is SGHDT, CDR2 YYEEEE, per germline. This CDR3 is CASSFRPGTKYQNGYTF. The CDR3 DNA reads TGTGCCAGCAGCTTTCGGCCAGGGACAAAATATCAGAATGGCTACACCTTC.

The V call is TRBV19, the J call TRBJ2-3; TRBD2 is a possible D gene (5 bases). The CDR3 spans 14 residues. V shed 2 bases and J shed 0 bases, with 6 bases lying between them. The V gene's germline CDR1 is LNHDA and CDR2 SQIVND (reference sequence). The CDR3 is CASSIWESTDTQYF. Here the CDR3 DNA reads TGTGCCAGTAGTATATGGGAGAGCACAGATACGCAGTATTTT. The full variable domain, its missing parts supplied by reference TRBV19 and TRBJ2-3, is DGGITQSPKYLFRKEGQNVTLSCEQNLNHDAMYWYRQDPGQGLRLIYYSQIVNDFQKGDIAEGYSVSREKKESFPLTVTSAQKNPTAFYLCASSIWESTDTQYFGPGTRLTVL.

The J gene is TRBJ2-3, the V gene TRBV5-4; D possibly corresponds to TRBD2 (6 bases). V was pared by 4 bases and J by 0 bases, with 18 bases between. CDR3 length: 17 amino acids. The germline gives CDR1 SGHNT, CDR2 YYREEE (reference sequence). In DNA form, the CDR3 reads TGTGCCAGCAGCCCCGACGGTACTAGCAGAAGCACAGATACGCAGTATTTT. Its protein is CASSPDGTSRSTDTQYF.

The table lists this clonotype with many counts. This rearrangement joins TRBV6-5 to TRBJ1-6; D remains ambiguous. Deletions cut 2 bases from V and 8 bases from J, with 16 bases between. CDR3 length: 16 amino acids. Per germline, CDR1 MNHEY and CDR2 SVGAGI. CDR3 sequence: CASSYGRSSSDSPLHF. CDR3 DNA: TGTGCCAGCAGTTACGGGAGATCCTCATCTGATTCACCCCTCCACTTT.

This clonotype was seen a handful of times. The J gene is TRBJ2-5, the V gene TRBV20-1; 9 bases match TRBD1. CDR1 and CDR2 from the germline V gene are DFQATT and SNEGSKA (reference sequence). The CDR3 totals 15 residues. Unmatched junction bases numbered 13, after V lost 4 bases and J lost 7 bases. Here the CDR3 reads CSAIVPTGGEGTQYF. The CDR3 DNA reads as TGCAGTGCTATAGTACCGACAGGGGGAGAAGGGACCCAGTACTTC.

This clonotype was seen repeatedly, ten times or more. V and J are TRBV11-1 and TRBJ2-1, with 7 bases aligning to TRBD1. V lost 2 bases and J lost 8; bases outside the gene matches: 6. In germline, CDR1 is SGHAT, CDR2 FQDESV (reference sequence). The CDR3 is 14 amino acids. CDR3 in DNA: TGTGCCAGCAGCTTAAAACTAGGGGGCCATGAGCAGTTCTTC. Translating gives CASSLKLGGHEQFF.

This clonotype was counted a few times. CDR3 bases: TGCAGTGCTAGGGTCGGGGGGGAGGTCACTGAAGCTTTCTTT. This encodes CSARVGGEVTEAFF. J is TRBJ1-1 and V is TRBV20-1; D perhaps matches TRBD1 (5 bases). Trimming took 3 bases from V and 4 from J, leaving 15 bases between them. The CDR3 has 14 amino acids. CDR1 and CDR2 from the germline V gene are DFQATT and SNEGSKA (reference sequence).

The chain couples TRBV20-1 to TRBJ2-4; 7 nucleotides match TRBD2. The CDR3 is made up of 13 amino acids. CDR1 and CDR2 (germline): DFQATT, SNEGSKA (reference sequence). Trimming took 0 bases from V and 12 from J; bases not matched to a gene: 8. CDR3 DNA: TGCAGTGCTAGAGATCTAGCGGAAGTTAATCAGTACTTC. Its translation: CSARDLAEVNQYF.

The rearrangement joins TRBV20-1 to TRBJ2-3; 8 bases align to TRBD2. V shed 5 bases, J shed 3 bases, and the junction held 4 bases outside the gene matches. The CDR3 runs 13 residues. CDR1 is DFQATT, CDR2 SNEGSKA, per germline (reference sequence). The CDR3 DNA sequence: TGCAGTGCTCGCGGGAGGAATACAGATACGCAGTATTTT. Amino acids: CSARGRNTDTQYF.

This sequence joins TRBV28 and TRBJ2-1, with 10 bases matching TRBD2. V was clipped by 6 bases and J by 9 bases; unmatched bases: 14. The CDR3 has 16 amino acids. Per germline, CDR1 MDHEN and CDR2 SYDVKM. As DNA, the CDR3 is TGTGCCAGCAGCCACCGCGGGGCAGCGGGAGGGTCTGAGCAGTTCTTC. Protein: CASSHRGAAGGSEQFF. The full variable domain, rest sourced from reference TRBV28 and TRBJ2-1, is DVKVTQSSRYLVKRTGEKVFLECVQDMDHENMFWYRQDPGLGLRLIYFSYDVKMKEKGDIPEGYSVSREKKERFSLILESASTNQTSMYLCASSHRGAAGGSEQFFGPGTRLTVL.

Of note for this clonotype: A read error may be the cause here, since a much bigger clone is one base away. The chain has TRBV3-1 and TRBJ2-7; no definite D call. The germline V gene encodes CDR1 LGHDT and CDR2 YNNKEL (reference sequence). This CDR3 is 15 amino acids long. CDR3 amino acids: CTSSPPWPSSYEQYF. For the CDR3, the DNA is TGTACCAGCAGCCCCCCCTGGCCTAGCTCCTACGAGCAGTACTTC.

In its sample, this clonotype was seen a few times. Here the CDR3 DNA reads TGTGCCAGCAGAGCACAGGGGAATTCACCCCTCCACTTT. This translates into CASRAQGNSPLHF. This rearrangement joins TRBV2 to TRBJ1-6, with 7 bases identical to TRBD1. The CDR3 runs to 13 residues. The germline V gene has CDR1 SNHLY and CDR2 FYNNEI. V was clipped by 6 bases and J by 7 bases; unmatched bases: 3.